What follows are 22 T cell receptor beta chains derived from one specimen sequenced in a study of cytomegalovirus exposure and HLA in healthy donors. PCR was performed using 60 Vbeta and 13 Jbeta primers. The assay was immunoSEQ multiplex PCR, and TCRdb's table has in-frame clones only and misses some. The table gives over 90,000 clones; the top ten clones make up about 3% of it. Sequenced: PBMCs. These TCRs come from a man between 40 and 49 years old in good health and CMV-seronegative.

The rearrangement links TRBV2 to TRBJ2-3, with 7 bases identical to TRBD2. Germline assignment: CDR1 SNHLY and CDR2 FYNNEI. The length of the CDR3 is 15 residues. J was trimmed by 0 bases and V by 10 bases; bases with no gene match: 10. For the CDR3, the DNA is TGTGCCACCAATAGGTTGGGGGGGAGCACAGATACGCAGTATTTT. It codes for CATNRLGGSTDTQYF.

V and J are TRBV7-2 and TRBJ1-1, with D possibly TRBD1 on 5 matching bases. Per the germline V gene, CDR1 is SGHTA and CDR2 is FQGNSA. The CDR3 length is 13 residues. With 1 base removed from V and 8 bases from J, the gap between germline ends came to 11 bases. The CDR3 DNA sequence: TGTGCCAGCAGCTTAGAACCTCGGGGGGAAGCTTTCTTT. This sequence encodes CASSLEPRGEAFF.

V gene TRBV5-1 combines with J gene TRBJ2-2, with D possibly matching TRBD1 (6 bases). This CDR3 spans 15 amino acids. The germline V gene has CDR1 SGHRS and CDR2 YFSETQ. With 7 bases removed from V and 4 bases from J, the gap between germline ends came to 17 bases. CDR3 amino acids: CASGTQGTSTGELFF. CDR3 coding DNA: TGCGCCAGCGGCACCCAGGGGACCTCCACCGGGGAGCTGTTTTTT.

The V gene is TRBV9, the J gene TRBJ1-2, with TRBD1 matching 8 bases. The CDR3 consists of 14 residues. J was trimmed by 6 bases and V by 2 bases; bases with no gene match: 6. The germline CDR1 and CDR2 sequences are SGDLS and YYNGEE. The CDR3 region has the DNA TGTGCCAGCAGCGTTGGAGACAGGGGAAATGGCTACACCTTC. This translates into CASSVGDRGNGYTF.

The chain employs TRBV5-4 and TRBJ2-5; D is possibly TRBD2 (5 bases). The J call may be faulty, since TRBJ2-7 better matches the DNA end. Germline V gene data show CDR1 as SGHNT and CDR2 as YYREEE (reference sequence). This CDR3 is 13 amino acids long. The CDR3 DNA reads as TGTGCCAGCAGCCCCGACTACTCCTACGAGCAGTACTTC. Translating gives CASSPDYSYEQYF.

The J gene is TRBJ1-2, the V gene TRBV5-1, with D perhaps matching TRBD1 (6 bases). The CDR3 length is 15 residues. Trimming removed 4 bases at V and 2 bases at J, with 15 bases between. Germline CDR1 and CDR2: SGHRS and YFSETQ. CDR3 DNA sequence: TGCGCCAGCAGCCCGAAAGGGGGAGGGAACTATGGCTACACCTTC. Residues: CASSPKGGGNYGYTF.

V and J are TRBV19 and TRBJ1-1; D remains unclear. Germline V gene lookup returns CDR1 LNHDA and CDR2 SQIVND (reference sequence). There are 14 residues in the CDR3. The V end lost 9 bases, the J end lost 4 bases, and 18 bases lay between the germline ends. CDR3 sequence reads: CASHITGVGTEAFF. DNA of the CDR3: TGTGCCAGCCACATAACGGGAGTGGGCACTGAAGCTTTCTTT.

V gene TRBV27 combines with J gene TRBJ2-4; 7 bases map to TRBD1. The V gene's germline CDR1 is MNHEY and CDR2 SMNVEV (reference sequence). V lost 6 bases to trimming and J lost 4 bases; unmatched junction nucleotides: 3. This CDR3 is built from 13 residues. The CDR3 is CASRLTGKNIQYF. In nucleotides, the CDR3 is TGTGCCAGCAGGTTGACAGGGAAAAACATTCAGTACTTC.

J is TRBJ2-7 and V is TRBV18, with 13 positions matching TRBD2. Germline loops: CDR1 KGHSH, CDR2 LQKENI. CDR3 length: 16 residues. Trimming cost V 6 bases and J 6 bases; bases outside gene matches: 11. The CDR3, as DNA: TGTGCCAGCTCCCGTGAGACTAGCGGGGGGCAGATCGAGCAGTACTTC. Its translation: CASSRETSGGQIEQYF. Complete variable domain (other parts from reference TRBV18 and TRBJ2-7): NAGVMQNPRHLVRRRGQEARLRCSPMKGHSHVYWYRQLPEEGLKFMVYLQKENIIDESGMPKERFSAEFPKEGPSILRIQQVVRGDSAAYFCASSRETSGGQIEQYFGPGTRLTVT.

This chain links TRBV6-1 with TRBJ2-6; D may be TRBD2 (6 bases). The CDR3 is made up of 15 amino acids. Between the trimmed V and J ends, which lost 2 bases and 2 bases, there was a span of 7 bases. The germline CDR1 and CDR2 sequences are MNHNS and SASEGT. CDR3 nucleotide sequence: TGTGCCAGCAGTGAACGGGAGACTGGGGCCAACGTCCTGACTTTC. Its translation: CASSERETGANVLTF.

As concerns this clone: An end of the junction differs from the germline gene, which may be a read error. This chain connects TRBV5-4 to TRBJ1-2, with D possibly matching TRBD1 (5 bases). Germline V gene lookup returns CDR1 SGHNT and CDR2 YYREEE (reference sequence). The CDR3 runs to 12 residues. CDR3 in amino acids: CASGFQGNGYTF. The CDR3, as DNA: TGTGCCAGCGGCTTTCAGGGAAACGGCTACACCTTC.

The V and J genes are TRBV7-9 and TRBJ2-3; D ambiguous. In germline, CDR1 is SEHNR, CDR2 FQNEAQ (reference sequence). Trimming removed 1 base from V and 0 bases from J, with 5 bases in between. The CDR3 is made up of 14 amino acids. CDR3 sequence (DNA): TGTGCCAGCAGCTTAGGGGCCAGCACAGATACGCAGTATTTT. This encodes CASSLGASTDTQYF.

This chain joins TRBV27 and TRBJ2-6; 7 nucleotides line up with TRBD1. V gave up 8 bases and J gave up 1 base; unmatched junction bases: 5. CDR3 length: 15 amino acids. CDR1 and CDR2 (germline): MNHEY, SMNVEV (reference sequence). The CDR3 DNA sequence: TGTGCCAGCTCCTCGACAGGGTCTGGGGCCAACGTCCTGACTTTC. Its protein product is CASSSTGSGANVLTF.

This chain uses TRBV6-5 with TRBJ2-7; no clear D gene. V was clipped by 0 bases and J by 3 bases, with 12 bases between them. The length of the CDR3 is 15 residues. Germline lookup yields CDR1 MNHEY and CDR2 SVGAGI. Written as DNA, the CDR3 is TGTGCCAGCAGTTACTCGTCTACCCTTATCTACGAGCAGTACTTC. Translated: CASSYSSTLIYEQYF.

This chain joins TRBV18 and TRBJ2-7; TRBD2 aligns across 8 bases. With V trimmed by 3 bases and J by 6 bases, 7 bases remained unmatched. Germline V CDR1 and CDR2: KGHSH, LQKENI. The length of the CDR3 is 14 residues. CDR3 in amino acids: CASSPGLDFSEQYF. CDR3 bases: TGTGCCAGCTCACCGGGACTAGATTTTTCCGAGCAGTACTTC.

This chain uses TRBV27 with TRBJ2-2; 7 bases fit TRBD1. This CDR3 is 15 amino acids long. The germline CDR1 and CDR2 sequences are MNHEY and SMNVEV (reference sequence). V shed 6 bases, J shed 0 bases, and the junction held 4 bases outside the gene matches. CDR3 amino acids: CASSYGQANTGELFF. CDR3 coding DNA: TGTGCCAGCAGCTACGGACAGGCGAACACCGGGGAGCTGTTTTTT.

The J gene is TRBJ1-2, the V gene TRBV7-9, with D perhaps matching TRBD1 (5 bases). Germline V gene data show CDR1 as SEHNR and CDR2 as FQNEAQ (reference sequence). CDR3 length equals 17 residues. V was cut by 4 bases and J by 3 bases, with 21 bases left in between. CDR3 amino acids: CASSSTNTGEVHYGYTF. The CDR3 nucleotides read TGTGCCAGCAGCTCCACTAACACAGGAGAGGTTCACTATGGCTACACCTTC.

This chain links TRBV2 with TRBJ2-7; 11 nucleotides line up with TRBD2. The CDR3 covers 15 residues. Germline CDR1 reads SNHLY; CDR2 reads FYNNEI. The J segment lost 2 bases and the V segment lost 2 bases, leaving 2 bases of the junction unmatched. The DNA for the CDR3 is TGTGCCAGCAGTGAAATAGCGGGAGGGCCCTACGAGCAGTACTTC. Its protein product is CASSEIAGGPYEQYF.

The rearrangement links TRBV5-1 to TRBJ2-7, with D maybe TRBD2 (6 bases). Germline CDR1 reads SGHRS; CDR2 reads YFSETQ. The CDR3 is made up of 14 amino acids. V gave up 3 bases and J gave up 2 bases, with 12 bases separating them. The CDR3 sequence is CASSSRLVPYEQYF. In nucleotides, the CDR3 is TGCGCCAGCAGCTCCCGACTAGTCCCCTACGAGCAGTACTTC.

This rearrangement joins TRBV7-2 to TRBJ2-7; 9 bases match TRBD2. From germline, CDR1 is SGHTA and CDR2 FQGNSA. Germline trimming cut 6 bases from V and 5 bases from J; bases unmatched to any gene: 5. This CDR3 region has 13 residues. The CDR3 is CASRPGTSNEQYF. The CDR3 DNA reads as TGTGCCAGCAGACCCGGGACTAGCAACGAGCAGTACTTC.

This chain links TRBV30 with TRBJ1-4, with TRBD1 matching over 7 bases. The trim removed 5 bases at V and 0 bases at J, leaving 9 bases unmatched. This CDR3 has 16 residues. Germline lookup yields CDR1 GTSNPN and CDR2 SVGIG (reference sequence). CDR3 amino acids: CAWGQRTGATNEKLFF. CDR3 bases: TGTGCCTGGGGTCAGAGGACAGGTGCAACTAATGAAAAACTGTTTTTT.

The chain links TRBV5-4 to TRBJ2-3; D not certain. This CDR3 comprises 11 residues. V lost 5 bases to trimming and J lost 4 bases, with 5 bases between them. The germline gives CDR1 SGHNT, CDR2 YYREEE (reference sequence). The CDR3 here is CASSLSDTQYF. The CDR3 DNA reads TGTGCCAGCAGTCTATCAGATACGCAGTATTTT.